These 6 T cell receptor beta chains originate from one sample sequenced in a study of blood T cell repertoires in COVID-19. Assay: immunoSEQ multiplex PCR; the TCRdb copy retains only in-frame clones and omits some. The sample yields roughly 200,000 clones, 85% seen once. Material: PBMCs or T cells enriched from blood (not recorded which). The receptor source for this set is a man aged 35 to 55 who had recovered from COVID-19.

V gene TRBV5-1 combines with J gene TRBJ2-1, with 13 bases fitting TRBD2. V dropped 0 bases and J dropped 4; count of bases not matched to a gene: 1. There are 16 residues in the CDR3. CDR1 is SGHRS and CDR2 is YFSETQ in the germline V gene. The CDR3 region is CASSLEGLAGYNEQFF. CDR3 nucleotide sequence: TGCGCCAGCAGCTTGGAGGGACTAGCGGGGTACAATGAGCAGTTCTTC.

This chain links TRBV27 with TRBJ2-3; 10 bases fit TRBD2. V trimming: 3 bases; J trimming: 11 bases; junction bases outside the gene matches: 8. From germline, CDR1 is MNHEY and CDR2 SMNVEV (reference sequence). The CDR3 is made up of 14 amino acids. CDR3 nucleotides: TGTGCCAGCAGTTTGGATTGGACTAGCGGAATGCAGTATTTT. Its translation: CASSLDWTSGMQYF.

J is TRBJ2-3 and V is TRBV18; no definite D call. Germline CDR1 KGHSH, CDR2 LQKENI. This CDR3 region has 12 residues. The V end was cut by 6 bases, the J end by 6 bases, with 10 bases between. DNA for the CDR3: TGTGCCAGCTCGCGACTTAGGGATACGCAGTATTTT. Its translation is CASSRLRDTQYF. The variable domain in full, completed from reference TRBV18 and TRBJ2-3, reads NAGVMQNPRHLVRRRGQEARLRCSPMKGHSHVYWYRQLPEEGLKFMVYLQKENIIDESGMPKERFSAEFPKEGPSILRIQQVVRGDSAAYFCASSRLRDTQYFGPGTRLTVL.

J is TRBJ1-3 and V is TRBV30, with 7 bases fitting TRBD1. Per the germline V gene, CDR1 is GTSNPN and CDR2 is SVGIG (reference sequence). The CDR3 spans 14 residues. Trimming cost V 1 base and J 2 bases; bases outside gene matches: 2. CDR3 nucleotides: TGTGCCTGGAGTGAGACAGGGCCTGGAAACACCATATATTTT. This gives the protein CAWSETGPGNTIYF.

The chain combines TRBV6-5 with TRBJ1-3; 10 positions agree with TRBD1. Germline CDR1 reads MNHEY; CDR2 reads SVGAGI. With 6 bases clipped from V and 3 bases from J, the junction kept 5 bases outside the gene matches. The CDR3 contains 15 residues. The chain's CDR3 is CASSQTGGFGNTIYF. In DNA form, the CDR3 reads TGTGCCAGCAGCCAGACAGGGGGCTTTGGAAACACCATATATTTT.

This chain links TRBV11-3 with TRBJ2-7; 7 nucleotides line up with TRBD1. In germline, CDR1 is SGHNT, CDR2 YENEEA. This CDR3 has 17 residues. V lost 0 bases, J lost 0 bases, and 8 bases stayed unmatched. CDR3 region: CASSLERDSPRSYEQYF. The CDR3, as DNA: TGTGCCAGCAGCTTAGAGAGGGACAGCCCTCGCTCCTACGAGCAGTACTTC.